This T cell receptor beta chain was identified during a study of molecular identifiers for immune sequencing clone quantification. Study summary: The replicate experiment used RNA from roughly 21,000 or 96,000 naive CD8 cells. This RNA was split into five aliquots, and four of them were sequenced. Study conclusions and caveats: Highly expanded clones may be undercounted when identical TCR molecules share barcodes.

The germline gives CDR1 SQVTM, CDR2 ANQGSEA. The CDR3 contains 11 residues. V dropped 3 bases and J dropped 1 base, with 4 bases sitting between them. This clonotype was seen ten or more times. Its cognate antigen is unknown. TCRdb independently ran MiXCR on the PCR reads; one entry per CDR3 protein. The sample lists 490,000 or so distinct CDR3 sequences; over 20% were seen once. The sample comprised naive CD8+ T cells from blood, with Jurkat cell RNA spiked in. Subset: FACS-sorted CD8+CD4-CCR7+CD45RA+ naive T cells. This sequence joins TRBV29-1 and TRBJ2-7, with D hard to call. This clonotype was obtained from a human donor in good health. Some libraries in this study had Jurkat cell RNA spiked in. Written as DNA, the CDR3 is TGCAGCGTTGAGAGGTCCTACGAGCAGTACTTC. This translates into CSVERSYEQYF.